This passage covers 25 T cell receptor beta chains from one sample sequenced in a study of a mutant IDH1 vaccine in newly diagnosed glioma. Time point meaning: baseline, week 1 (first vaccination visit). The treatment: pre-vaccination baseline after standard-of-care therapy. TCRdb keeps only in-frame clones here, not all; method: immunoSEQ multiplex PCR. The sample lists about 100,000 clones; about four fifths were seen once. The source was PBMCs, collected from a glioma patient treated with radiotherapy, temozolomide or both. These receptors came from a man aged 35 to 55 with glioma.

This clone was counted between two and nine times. CDR3 residues: CASSMRGNEQFF. CDR3 nucleotides: TGTGCCAGTAGTATGAGGGGGAATGAGCAGTTCTTC. The rearrangement links TRBV19 to TRBJ2-1, with D tentatively TRBD1 (6 bases). The V end lost 3 bases, the J end lost 7 bases, and 7 bases lay between the germline ends. CDR3 length: 12 residues. Germline V gene lookup returns CDR1 LNHDA and CDR2 SQIVND (reference sequence). Full variable domain (remainder filled in from reference TRBV19 and TRBJ2-1): DGGITQSPKYLFRKEGQNVTLSCEQNLNHDAMYWYRQDPGQGLRLIYYSQIVNDFQKGDIAEGYSVSREKKESFPLTVTSAQKNPTAFYLCASSMRGNEQFFGPGTRLTVL.

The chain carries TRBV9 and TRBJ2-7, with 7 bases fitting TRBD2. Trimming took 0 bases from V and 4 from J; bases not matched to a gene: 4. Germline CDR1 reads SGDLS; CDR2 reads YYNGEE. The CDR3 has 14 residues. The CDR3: CASSVVGSGYEQYF. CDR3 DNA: TGTGCCAGCAGCGTAGTAGGTAGCGGGTACGAGCAGTACTTC.

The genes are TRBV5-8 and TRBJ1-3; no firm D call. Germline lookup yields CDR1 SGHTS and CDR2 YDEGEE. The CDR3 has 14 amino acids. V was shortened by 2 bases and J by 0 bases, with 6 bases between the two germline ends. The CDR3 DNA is TGTGCCAGCAGCTTAGATTACTCTGGAAACACCATATATTTT. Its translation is CASSLDYSGNTIYF.

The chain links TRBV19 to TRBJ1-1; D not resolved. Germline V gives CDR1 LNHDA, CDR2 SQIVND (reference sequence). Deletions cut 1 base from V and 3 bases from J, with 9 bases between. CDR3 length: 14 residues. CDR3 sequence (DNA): TGTGCCAGTAGTATAGGACGGCGATACACTGAAGCTTTCTTT. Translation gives CASSIGRRYTEAFF.

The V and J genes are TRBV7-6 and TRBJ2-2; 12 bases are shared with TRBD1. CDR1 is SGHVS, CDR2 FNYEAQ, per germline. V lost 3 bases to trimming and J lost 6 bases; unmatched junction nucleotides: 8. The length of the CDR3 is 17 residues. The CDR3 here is CASSFSRGQGASGELFF. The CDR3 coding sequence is TGTGCCAGCAGCTTCTCCCGGGGACAGGGGGCGTCCGGGGAGCTGTTTTTT.

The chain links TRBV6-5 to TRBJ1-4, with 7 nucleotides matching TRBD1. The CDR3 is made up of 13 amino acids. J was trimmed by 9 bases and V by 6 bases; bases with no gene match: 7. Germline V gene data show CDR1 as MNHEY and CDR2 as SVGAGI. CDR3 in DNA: TGTGCCAGCAGCTCAGGGGGGTCCAAAAAACTGTTTTTT. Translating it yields CASSSGGSKKLFF.

CDR3 coding DNA: TGTGCCTGGAGTGTAGGGTTCGGACAGGGCCGTCGCTACACCTTC. This translates into CAWSVGFGQGRRYTF. The rearrangement links TRBV30 to TRBJ1-2, with TRBD1 matching 8 bases. V gave up 0 bases and J gave up 9 bases; unmatched junction bases: 12. This CDR3 contains 15 residues. CDR1 and CDR2 from the germline V gene are GTSNPN and SVGIG (reference sequence).

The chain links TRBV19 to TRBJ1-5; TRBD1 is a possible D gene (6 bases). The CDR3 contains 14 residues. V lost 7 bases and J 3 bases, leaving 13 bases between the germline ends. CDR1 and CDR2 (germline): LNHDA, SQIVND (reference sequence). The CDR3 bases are TGTGCCAGTACCATGGGGGCCCCCAATCAGCCCCAGCATTTT. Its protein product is CASTMGAPNQPQHF.

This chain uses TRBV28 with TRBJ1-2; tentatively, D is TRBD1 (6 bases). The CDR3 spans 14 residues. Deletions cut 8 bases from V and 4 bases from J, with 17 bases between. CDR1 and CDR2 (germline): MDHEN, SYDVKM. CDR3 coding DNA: TGTGCCAGCGGCGAGTCGGCAGGGGTCTATGGCTACACCTTC. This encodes CASGESAGVYGYTF.

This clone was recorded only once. DNA for the CDR3: TGCGCCAGCAGCTTGGAGGGACTTTCCTACAATGAGCAGTTCTTC. Encoded protein: CASSLEGLSYNEQFF. The chain couples TRBV5-1 to TRBJ2-1; perhaps TRBD2 as D (6 bases). Germline values: CDR1 SGHRS, CDR2 YFSETQ. This CDR3 is built from 15 residues. The germline V and J ends were trimmed by 0 bases and 1 base, with 8 bases remaining between them.

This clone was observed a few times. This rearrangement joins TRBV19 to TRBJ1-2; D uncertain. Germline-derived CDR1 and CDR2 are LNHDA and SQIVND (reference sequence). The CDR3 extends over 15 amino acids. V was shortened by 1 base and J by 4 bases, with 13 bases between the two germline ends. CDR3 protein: CASSIVWADSYGYTF. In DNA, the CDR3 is TGTGCCAGTAGTATAGTCTGGGCAGATAGCTATGGCTACACCTTC.

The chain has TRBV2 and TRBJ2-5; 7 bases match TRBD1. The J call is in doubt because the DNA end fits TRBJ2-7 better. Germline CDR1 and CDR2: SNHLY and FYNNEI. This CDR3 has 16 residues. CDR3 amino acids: CASRGADRLPSYEQYF. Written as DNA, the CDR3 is TGTGCCAGCAGGGGCGCGGACAGGCTGCCCTCCTACGAGCAGTACTTC.

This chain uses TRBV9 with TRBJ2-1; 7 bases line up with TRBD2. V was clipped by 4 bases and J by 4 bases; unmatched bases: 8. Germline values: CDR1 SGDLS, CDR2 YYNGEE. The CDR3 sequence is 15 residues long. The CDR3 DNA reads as TGTGCCAGCAGCTCCGGGACTACCCTATACAATGAGCAGTTCTTC. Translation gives CASSSGTTLYNEQFF.

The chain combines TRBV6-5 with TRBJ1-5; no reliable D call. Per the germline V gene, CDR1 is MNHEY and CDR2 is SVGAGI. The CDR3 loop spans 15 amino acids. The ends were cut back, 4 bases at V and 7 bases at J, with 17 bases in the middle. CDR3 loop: CASSLSGPQAQPQHF. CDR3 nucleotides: TGTGCCAGCAGTTTAAGTGGGCCCCAGGCACAGCCCCAGCATTTT.

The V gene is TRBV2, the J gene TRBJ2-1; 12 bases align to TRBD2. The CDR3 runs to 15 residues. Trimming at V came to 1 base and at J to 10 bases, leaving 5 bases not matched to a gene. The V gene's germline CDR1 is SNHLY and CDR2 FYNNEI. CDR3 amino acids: CASSEVGLAGLEQFF. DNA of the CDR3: TGTGCCAGCAGTGAAGTGGGACTAGCGGGTTTAGAGCAGTTCTTC.

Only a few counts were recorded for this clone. The CDR3 loop is CASIWSSSGNTIYF. For the CDR3, the DNA is TGTGCCAGCATCTGGTCCAGCTCTGGAAACACCATATATTTT. V usage is TRBV6-1 and J usage is TRBJ1-3; D remains unclear. CDR3 size: 14 residues. V lost 7 bases and J lost 0, with 10 bases in between. The V gene's germline CDR1 is MNHNS and CDR2 SASEGT.

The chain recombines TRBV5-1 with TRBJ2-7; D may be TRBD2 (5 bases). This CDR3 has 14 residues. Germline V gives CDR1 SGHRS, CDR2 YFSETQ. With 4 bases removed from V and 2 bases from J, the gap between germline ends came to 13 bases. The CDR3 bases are TGCGCCAGCAGCCTACGGGGTCCCCCCTACGAGCAGTACTTC. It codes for CASSLRGPPYEQYF. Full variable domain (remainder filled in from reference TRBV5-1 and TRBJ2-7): KAGVTQTPRYLIKTRGQQVTLSCSPISGHRSVSWYQQTPGQGLQFLFEYFSETQRNKGNFPGRFSGRQFSNSRSEMNVSTLELGDSALYLCASSLRGPPYEQYFGPGTRLTVT.

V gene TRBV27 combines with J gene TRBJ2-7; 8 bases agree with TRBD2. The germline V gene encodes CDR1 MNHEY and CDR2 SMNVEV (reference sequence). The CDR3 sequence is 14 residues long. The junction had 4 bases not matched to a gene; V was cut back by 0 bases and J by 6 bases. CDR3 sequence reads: CASSLSSGIGEQYF. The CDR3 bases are TGTGCCAGCAGTTTATCTAGCGGGATTGGCGAGCAGTACTTC.

In DNA, the CDR3 is TGTGCCAGCAGCTTTAGCGGGAGGGCCCAGGAGCAGTACTTC. Residues: CASSFSGRAQEQYF. The chain combines TRBV6-1 with TRBJ2-7; 11 bases agree with TRBD2. The germline V gene encodes CDR1 MNHNS and CDR2 SASEGT. Trimming cost V 6 bases and J 7 bases; bases outside gene matches: 8. The CDR3 extends over 14 amino acids.

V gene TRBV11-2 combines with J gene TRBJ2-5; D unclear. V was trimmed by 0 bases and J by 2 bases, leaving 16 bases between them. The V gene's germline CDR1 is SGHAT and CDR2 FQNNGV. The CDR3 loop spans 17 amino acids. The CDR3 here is CASSLEWWGGNQETQYF. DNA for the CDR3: TGTGCCAGCAGCTTAGAGTGGTGGGGTGGGAATCAAGAGACCCAGTACTTC.

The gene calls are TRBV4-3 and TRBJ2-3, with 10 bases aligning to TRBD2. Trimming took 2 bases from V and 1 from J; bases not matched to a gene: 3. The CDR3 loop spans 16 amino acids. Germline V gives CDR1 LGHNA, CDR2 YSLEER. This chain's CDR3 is CASSQLAGEGTDTQYF. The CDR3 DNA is TGCGCCAGCAGCCAACTAGCGGGAGAGGGCACAGATACGCAGTATTTT.

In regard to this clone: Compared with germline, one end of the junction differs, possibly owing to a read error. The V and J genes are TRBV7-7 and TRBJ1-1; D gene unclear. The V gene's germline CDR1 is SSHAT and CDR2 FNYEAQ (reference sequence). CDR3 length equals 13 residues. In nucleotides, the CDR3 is TGTGCTAGCAGCTTAAATACGAACACTGAAGCTTTCTTT. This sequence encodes CASSLNTNTEAFF.

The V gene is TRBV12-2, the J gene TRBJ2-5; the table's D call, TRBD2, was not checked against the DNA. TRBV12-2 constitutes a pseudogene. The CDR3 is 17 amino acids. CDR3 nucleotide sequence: TGTGCAAGTCGCTTAGGGGTGGTTGAGGGAGGAAAGGAGACCCAGTACTTC. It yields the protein CASRLGVVEGGKETQYF.

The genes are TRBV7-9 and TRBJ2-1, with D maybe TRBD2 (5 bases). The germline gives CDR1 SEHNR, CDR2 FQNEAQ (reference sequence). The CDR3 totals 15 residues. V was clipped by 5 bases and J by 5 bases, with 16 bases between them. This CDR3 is CASSPTTAGDNEQFF. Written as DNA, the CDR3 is TGTGCCAGCAGCCCGACTACGGCCGGGGACAATGAGCAGTTCTTC.

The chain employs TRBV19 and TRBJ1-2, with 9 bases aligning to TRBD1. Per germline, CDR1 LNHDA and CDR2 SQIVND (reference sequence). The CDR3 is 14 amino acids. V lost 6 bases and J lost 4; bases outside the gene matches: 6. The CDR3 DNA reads TGTGCCAGTAGGGGACAGGGAACGACCTATGGCTACACCTTC. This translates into CASRGQGTTYGYTF.